These 19 T cell receptor beta chains share one sample of origin, sequenced in a study of T cell responses to AZD1222 COVID-19 vaccine. TCRdb's copy holds only in-frame clones and misses some; the assay was immunoSEQ multiplex PCR. The sample records roughly 180,000 clones, about 91% being singletons. Material: peripheral blood, obtained on day 0 of AZD1222 vaccination. The receptors shown here come from an adult in good health.

The chain employs TRBV18 and TRBJ2-7; 9 bases fit TRBD2. V lost 2 bases, J lost 3 bases, and 5 bases stayed unmatched. CDR1 is KGHSH, CDR2 LQKENI, per germline. The CDR3 loop spans 15 amino acids. The CDR3 DNA is TGTGCCAGCTCACCAAGGAGCGGGGGGAACTACGAGCAGTACTTC. It encodes CASSPRSGGNYEQYF. The full variable domain, with the rest looked up from reference TRBV18 and TRBJ2-7, is NAGVMQNPRHLVRRRGQEARLRCSPMKGHSHVYWYRQLPEEGLKFMVYLQKENIIDESGMPKERFSAEFPKEGPSILRIQQVVRGDSAAYFCASSPRSGGNYEQYFGPGTRLTVT.

This chain uses TRBV27 with TRBJ1-3; 10 bases agree with TRBD1. The CDR3 sequence is 13 residues long. Germline V lookup: CDR1 MNHEY, CDR2 SMNVEV (reference sequence). V was clipped by 6 bases and J by 6 bases; unmatched bases: 2. The DNA for the CDR3 is TGTGCCAGCAGCGGACAGGGGGAAAACACCATATATTTT. Encoded protein: CASSGQGENTIYF.

The J gene is TRBJ2-2, the V gene TRBV19; 9 nucleotides agree with TRBD1. Germline-derived CDR1 and CDR2 are LNHDA and SQIVND (reference sequence). The CDR3 extends over 17 amino acids. V was clipped by 5 bases and J by 0 bases; unmatched bases: 7. The CDR3 DNA reads TGTGCCAGTAGTTCCCACAGGGGGCGAACGAACACCGGGGAGCTGTTTTTT. Amino acid sequence: CASSSHRGRTNTGELFF.

This chain links TRBV6-6 with TRBJ2-2, with D tentatively TRBD1 (6 bases). Germline V gene data show CDR1 as MNHNY and CDR2 as SVGAGI (reference sequence). V lost 2 bases and J 4 bases, leaving 8 bases between the germline ends. CDR3 length equals 14 residues. CDR3 DNA: TGTGCCAGCAGTTACCCAGGGGCCACCGGGGAGCTGTTTTTT. Encoded protein: CASSYPGATGELFF.

The rearrangement joins TRBV7-2 to TRBJ1-1, with D hard to call. The germline V and J ends were trimmed by 4 bases and 6 bases, with 12 bases remaining between them. CDR1 is SGHTA and CDR2 is FQGNSA in the germline V gene. The CDR3 runs 13 residues. The CDR3 region has the DNA TGTGCCAGCAGCTCCCCCCAGGTTTCTGAAGCTTTCTTT. This encodes CASSSPQVSEAFF. Complete variable domain (other parts from reference TRBV7-2 and TRBJ1-1): GAGVSQSPSNKVTEKGKDVELRCDPISGHTALYWYRQSLGQGLEFLIYFQGNSAPDKSGLPSDRFSAERTGGSVSTLTIQRTQQEDSAVYLCASSSPQVSEAFFGQGTRLTVV.

The V call is TRBV30, the J call TRBJ2-1, with D hard to call. CDR3 length equals 15 residues. The V end lost 2 bases, the J end lost 0 bases, and 11 bases lay between the germline ends. The V gene's germline CDR1 is GTSNPN and CDR2 SVGIG (reference sequence). The DNA of the CDR3 is TGTGCCTGGAGTTCTTGGTACAGCTCCTACAATGAGCAGTTCTTC. This sequence encodes CAWSSWYSSYNEQFF.

Written as DNA, the CDR3 is TGTGCCAGCAGCCCGCAAGGGCCAGGGGGCATTTCACCCCTCCACTTT. Its translation is CASSPQGPGGISPLHF. The chain joins TRBV7-9 to TRBJ1-6, with 8 bases that match TRBD1. Germline V CDR1 and CDR2: SEHNR, FQNEAQ (reference sequence). The V segment lost 5 bases and the J segment 9 bases; nucleotides outside the gene matches: 12. CDR3 size: 16 residues.

The genes are TRBV15 and TRBJ2-2; 7 bases map to TRBD1. CDR1 LNHNV and CDR2 YYDKDF come from the germline V gene (reference sequence). CDR3 length: 19 amino acids. V trimming: 3 bases; J trimming: 5 bases; junction bases outside the gene matches: 18. CDR3 sequence: CATSREIVPAGGGTGELFF. CDR3 nucleotide sequence: TGTGCCACCAGCAGGGAGATTGTGCCGGCAGGGGGTGGGACCGGGGAGCTGTTTTTT.

The chain combines TRBV5-4 with TRBJ2-3; unclear D gene. Trimming cost V 4 bases and J 4 bases, with 7 bases left between them. The V gene's germline CDR1 is SGHNT and CDR2 YYREEE (reference sequence). This CDR3 spans 12 amino acids. CDR3 in amino acids: CASSPAADTQYF. In nucleotides, the CDR3 is TGTGCCAGCAGCCCGGCGGCAGATACGCAGTATTTT. The entire variable domain, with the rest obtained from reference TRBV5-4 and TRBJ2-3, is as follows: ETGVTQSPTHLIKTRGQQVTLRCSSQSGHNTVSWYQQALGQGPQFIFQYYREEENGRGNFPPRFSGLQFPNYSSELNVNALELDDSALYLCASSPAADTQYFGPGTRLTVL.

The chain combines TRBV5-6 with TRBJ2-6, with 9 bases lining up with TRBD1. Per the germline V gene, CDR1 is SGHDT and CDR2 is YYEEEE. The CDR3 has 16 amino acids. Trimming at V came to 6 bases and at J to 4 bases, leaving 8 bases not matched to a gene. CDR3 loop: CASILNRGQGANVLTF. The DNA of the CDR3 is TGTGCCAGCATCCTAAACAGGGGGCAAGGGGCCAACGTCCTGACTTTC.

This clone was recorded a few times. This chain joins TRBV18 and TRBJ1-2, with D possibly TRBD1 on 6 matching bases. Germline V lookup: CDR1 KGHSH, CDR2 LQKENI. The CDR3 extends over 13 amino acids. Trimming left V 2 bases short and J 8 bases short, with 12 bases between. The DNA for the CDR3 is TGTGCCAGCTCACCAGGGGACATTGGGGGCTACACCTTC. This gives the protein CASSPGDIGGYTF.

The chain employs TRBV6-2 or TRBV6-3 and TRBJ2-6, with TRBD2 as a possible D gene (6 bases). This CDR3 is 19 amino acids long. Germline-derived CDR1 and CDR2 are MNHEY and SVGEGT. Trimming took off 6 bases at V and 1 base at J, with 22 bases between the two ends. The DNA for the CDR3 is TGTGCCAGCAGCCCTAGGCAGTTCGGGGGACGTTCTGGGGCCAACGTCCTGACTTTC. It specifies CASSPRQFGGRSGANVLTF.

The sample holds one count of this clone. The J gene is TRBJ1-6, the V gene TRBV2, with D perhaps matching TRBD1 (5 bases). V lost 7 bases and J 10 bases, leaving 11 bases between the germline ends. Looked up from germline, CDR1 is SNHLY and CDR2 is FYNNEI. CDR3 length: 12 amino acids. This chain's CDR3 is CASIGRASPLHF. The CDR3 nucleotides read TGTGCCAGCATAGGCAGGGCCTCACCCCTCCACTTT. Complete variable domain (other parts from reference TRBV2 and TRBJ1-6): EPEVTQTPSHQVTQMGQEVILRCVPISNHLYFYWYRQILGQKVEFLVSFYNNEISEKSEIFDDQFSVERPDGSNFTLKIRSTKLEDSAMYFCASIGRASPLHFGNGTRLTVT.

This clone was seen a single time. The chain uses TRBV3-1 (or the pseudogene TRBV3-2) and TRBJ2-1, with 16 bases matching TRBD2. This CDR3 contains 15 residues. The J segment lost 12 bases and the V segment lost 4 bases, leaving 6 bases of the junction unmatched. Germline CDR1 and CDR2: LGHDT and YNNKEL (reference sequence). CDR3 nucleotide sequence: TGTGCCAGCAGCCTGGGACTAGCGGGAGGGGGGCGGCAGTTCTTC. Its protein is CASSLGLAGGGRQFF.

This chain connects TRBV27 to TRBJ1-1; weak D call: TRBD1 (5 bases). The ends were cut back, 2 bases at V and 1 base at J, with 8 bases in the middle. The CDR3 consists of 14 residues. CDR1 and CDR2 (germline): MNHEY, SMNVEV (reference sequence). CDR3 protein: CASSLEGRNTEAFF. The DNA for the CDR3 is TGTGCCAGCAGTTTAGAGGGGAGGAACACTGAAGCTTTCTTT.

The chain recombines TRBV10-1 with TRBJ2-3; 11 positions match TRBD2. V lost 3 bases to trimming and J lost 2 bases; unmatched junction nucleotides: 7. The CDR3 length is 17 residues. Germline loops: CDR1 WNHNN, CDR2 SYGVQD (reference sequence). The CDR3 DNA sequence: TGCGCCAGCAGTGAAACTGTAGCGGGGGGGCCCACAGATACGCAGTATTTT. Its protein product is CASSETVAGGPTDTQYF.

This chain links TRBV5-1 with TRBJ1-2; D remains ambiguous. There are 12 residues in the CDR3. Germline CDR1 SGHRS, CDR2 YFSETQ. V was pared by 0 bases and J by 8 bases, with 8 bases between. CDR3 in amino acids: CASSLVGYGYTF. The CDR3 DNA reads TGCGCCAGCAGCTTGGTAGGGTACGGCTACACCTTC.

The chain carries TRBV24-1 and TRBJ2-3; D perhaps matches TRBD1 (7 bases). Trimming left V 5 bases short and J 3 bases short, with 11 bases between. This CDR3 comprises 14 residues. Germline V lookup: CDR1 KGHDR, CDR2 SFDVKD. CDR3 protein: CATSGQGGTDTQYF. Here the CDR3 DNA reads TGTGCCACCAGTGGACAGGGAGGTACAGATACGCAGTATTTT.

The chain has TRBV28 and TRBJ2-1, with a possible D match to TRBD2 (5 bases). V gave up 6 bases and J gave up 6 bases, with 12 bases separating them. The germline CDR1 and CDR2 sequences are MDHEN and SYDVKM. The CDR3 runs 13 residues. CDR3 sequence: CASSAGSTNEQFF. The CDR3 DNA sequence: TGTGCCAGCAGCGCGGGCTCCACCAATGAGCAGTTCTTC. The full variable domain, its missing parts supplied by reference TRBV28 and TRBJ2-1, is DVKVTQSSRYLVKRTGEKVFLECVQDMDHENMFWYRQDPGLGLRLIYFSYDVKMKEKGDIPEGYSVSREKKERFSLILESASTNQTSMYLCASSAGSTNEQFFGPGTRLTVL.